This entry lists 18 T cell receptor beta chains sequenced from one sample in a study of blood T cell repertoires in COVID-19. Assay used: immunoSEQ multiplex PCR; TCRdb lists only in-frame clones, some missing. The top ten clones hold 9.5% to 12% of a sample with 20,000 to 25,000 clones, about 88% of them seen once. Source material: peripheral blood. The receptor source for this set is a human donor in a cohort sampled during active COVID-19. The donor label of this sample is uncertain.

This clone was detected only a few times. The rearrangement uses TRBV7-9 and TRBJ1-6, with D possibly matching TRBD1 (6 bases). V dropped 4 bases and J dropped 7 bases, with 11 bases sitting between them. The CDR3 runs to 14 residues. The germline gives CDR1 SEHNR, CDR2 FQNEAQ (reference sequence). The CDR3 here is CASSYRAGNSPLHF. Written as DNA, the CDR3 is TGTGCCAGCAGCTACAGGGCCGGGAATTCACCCCTCCACTTT.

CDR3 region: CSGTSGSPKDTQYF. In DNA form, the CDR3 reads TGCAGCGGTACTAGCGGGAGTCCTAAAGATACGCAGTATTTT. The chain combines TRBV29-1 with TRBJ2-3; 11 bases are shared with TRBD2. The CDR3 consists of 14 residues. Germline V gene data show CDR1 as SQVTM and CDR2 as ANQGSEA. V lost 7 bases and J lost 5; bases outside the gene matches: 8.

This rearrangement joins TRBV6-5 to TRBJ2-7; no clear D. Germline CDR1 MNHEY, CDR2 SVGAGI. CDR3 length equals 14 residues. V gave up 0 bases and J gave up 7 bases, with 13 bases separating them. The CDR3 is CASSYSRFTSEQYF. CDR3 in DNA: TGTGCCAGCAGTTACTCCCGGTTCACCTCGGAGCAGTACTTC.

The chain couples TRBV6-1 to TRBJ2-7; 8 positions agree with TRBD1. CDR3 size: 17 residues. J was trimmed by 3 bases and V by 2 bases; bases with no gene match: 12. Germline values: CDR1 MNHNS, CDR2 SASEGT. The DNA of the CDR3 is TGTGCCAGCAGTGAAAACCTAGGGTGGGGACAGGACTACGAGCAGTACTTC. This gives the protein CASSENLGWGQDYEQYF.

The chain recombines TRBV18 with TRBJ2-5; 9 bases are a match to TRBD1. Germline V gene lookup returns CDR1 KGHSH and CDR2 LQKENI. The ends lost 4 bases at V and 2 bases at J; junction bases unmatched: 5. The CDR3 contains 15 residues. CDR3 sequence: CASSRGQGLQETQYF. The CDR3 DNA reads TGTGCCAGCTCACGCGGACAGGGGTTGCAAGAGACCCAGTACTTC.

The chain combines TRBV7-7 with TRBJ1-2; possible D gene TRBD1, 5 bases. The CDR3 loop spans 15 amino acids. Germline V gives CDR1 SSHAT, CDR2 FNYEAQ (reference sequence). The V and J ends lost 5 bases and 4 bases respectively, with 17 bases between them. The CDR3 coding sequence is TGTGCCAGCAGCCAACAAGGAGGGACGGGCTATGGCTACACCTTC. Its translation: CASSQQGGTGYGYTF.

The rearrangement links TRBV12-5 to TRBJ1-2; perhaps TRBD1 as D (6 bases). The CDR3 length is 14 residues. CDR1 and CDR2 (germline): LGHNT, FRNRAP. With 5 bases removed from V and 5 bases from J, the gap between germline ends came to 15 bases. CDR3 in DNA: TGTGCTAGTGGTCCACAGGGTTTTTCTTATGGCTACACCTTC. This translates into CASGPQGFSYGYTF.

V and J are TRBV19 and TRBJ1-5; D perhaps matches TRBD1 (6 bases). The CDR3 loop spans 15 amino acids. Germline V gives CDR1 LNHDA, CDR2 SQIVND (reference sequence). The V end lost 0 bases, the J end lost 7 bases, and 13 bases lay between the germline ends. The CDR3 here is CASSIDGQGLQPQHF. As DNA, the CDR3 is TGTGCCAGTAGTATAGACGGGCAGGGGCTACAGCCCCAGCATTTT.

The chain is built from TRBV5-8 and TRBJ1-1, with a possible D match to TRBD1 (6 bases). CDR1 SGHTS and CDR2 YDEGEE come from the germline V gene. V was pared by 1 base and J by 5 bases, with 15 bases between. The CDR3 runs 15 residues. The CDR3 DNA reads TGTGCCAGCAGCTTGCCCGGACGAACAGGGACTGAAGCTTTCTTT. This sequence encodes CASSLPGRTGTEAFF.

The chain couples TRBV18 to TRBJ2-3, with 13 positions matching TRBD2. The CDR3 runs to 16 residues. The germline V gene encodes CDR1 KGHSH and CDR2 LQKENI. After removal of 2 bases from V and 4 bases from J, the junction contained 3 bases not matched to a gene. The CDR3 region is CASSPGTSGNSDTQYF. Written as DNA, the CDR3 is TGTGCCAGCTCACCAGGGACTAGCGGGAATTCAGATACGCAGTATTTT.

The chain uses TRBV12-3 or TRBV12-4 and TRBJ1-2; TRBD1 matches at 9 bases. The trim removed 7 bases at V and 7 bases at J, leaving 7 bases unmatched. The CDR3 covers 13 residues. This CDR3 is CASTYGTGSGYTF. The CDR3 coding sequence is TGTGCCAGCACCTATGGGACAGGGAGTGGCTACACCTTC.

This clone came up once. V usage is TRBV6-6 and J usage is TRBJ1-2; 7 bases line up with TRBD1. Germline V gene data show CDR1 as MNHNY and CDR2 as SVGAGI (reference sequence). Germline trimming cut 2 bases from V and 4 bases from J; bases unmatched to any gene: 7. The CDR3 contains 15 residues. The CDR3 DNA is TGTGCCAGCAGTTACCCGCCGGGACAGTCCTATGGCTACACCTTC. Its protein is CASSYPPGQSYGYTF.

The chain is built from TRBV28 and TRBJ2-1; D is unclear. Germline CDR1 MDHEN, CDR2 SYDVKM. With 8 bases removed from V and 7 bases from J, the gap between germline ends came to 9 bases. This CDR3 has 11 residues. CDR3 sequence (DNA): TGTGCCAGCGCCCTCAGGAATGAGCAGTTCTTC. This encodes CASALRNEQFF.

The J gene is TRBJ1-3, the V gene TRBV6-5; 7 nucleotides align to TRBD1. V shed 6 bases, J shed 0 bases, and the junction held 2 bases outside the gene matches. The CDR3 length is 14 residues. Germline loops: CDR1 MNHEY, CDR2 SVGAGI. The CDR3 protein is CASRGTASGNTIYF. In DNA, the CDR3 is TGTGCCAGCAGGGGGACAGCCTCTGGAAACACCATATATTTT.

To note about this clone: Relative to the germline gene, one junction end is altered; a read error may explain this. V usage is TRBV5-5 and J usage is TRBJ1-4, with 7 nucleotides matching TRBD1. The germline gives CDR1 SGHKS, CDR2 YYEKEE (reference sequence). The CDR3 contains 13 residues. CDR3 residues: CASRLDRLEKLFF. As DNA, the CDR3 is TGTGCCAGCAGGTTGGACAGGCTGGAAAAACTGTTTTTT.

V usage is TRBV5-1 and J usage is TRBJ1-2, with 7 positions matching TRBD1. The CDR3 runs 14 residues. Germline loops: CDR1 SGHRS, CDR2 YFSETQ. The V segment lost 4 bases and the J segment 2 bases; nucleotides outside the gene matches: 5. CDR3 nucleotide sequence: TGCGCCAGCAGCCTTTTCAGGGGGAACTATGGCTACACCTTC. It specifies CASSLFRGNYGYTF.

This chain links TRBV11-2 with TRBJ1-1; TRBD1 might be the D (6 bases). CDR1 and CDR2 from the germline V gene are SGHAT and FQNNGV. V gave up 4 bases and J gave up 0 bases, with 9 bases separating them. The CDR3 runs to 14 residues. The CDR3 loop reads CASSWDTMNTEAFF. The CDR3 DNA reads as TGTGCCAGCAGCTGGGACACCATGAACACTGAAGCTTTCTTT.

This chain joins TRBV11-2 and TRBJ1-2, with 10 bases that match TRBD1. The length of the CDR3 is 16 residues. Germline CDR1 SGHAT, CDR2 FQNNGV. Trimming at V came to 2 bases and at J to 0 bases, leaving 3 bases not matched to a gene. This CDR3 is CASSLRGQGPNYGYTF. Written as DNA, the CDR3 is TGTGCCAGCAGCTTACGGGGACAGGGGCCTAACTATGGCTACACCTTC.